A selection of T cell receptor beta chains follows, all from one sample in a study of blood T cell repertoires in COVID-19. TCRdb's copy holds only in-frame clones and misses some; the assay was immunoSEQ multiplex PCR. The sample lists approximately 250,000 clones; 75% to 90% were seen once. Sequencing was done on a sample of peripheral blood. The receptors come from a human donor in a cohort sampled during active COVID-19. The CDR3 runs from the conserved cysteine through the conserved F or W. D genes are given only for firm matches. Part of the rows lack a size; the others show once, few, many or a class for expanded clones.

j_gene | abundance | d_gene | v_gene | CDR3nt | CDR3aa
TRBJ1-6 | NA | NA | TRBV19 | TGTGCCAGTAGTATGGAGCGAATCTCACCCCTCCACTTT | CASSMERISPLHF
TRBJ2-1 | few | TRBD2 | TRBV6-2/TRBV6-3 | TGTGCCAGCAGTTACCGGACGGGGGGAGATGAGCAGTTCTTC | CASSYRTGGDEQFF
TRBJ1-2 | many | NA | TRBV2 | TGTGCCAGCAGTGACAGGACAGCGGAGCATGGCTACACCTTC | CASSDRTAEHGYTF
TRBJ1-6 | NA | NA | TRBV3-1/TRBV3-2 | TGTGCCCGTGGGGGGAGGGGCGGAAACAGGGAAGGGAGTTCACCCCTCCACTTT | CARGGRGGNREGSSPLHF
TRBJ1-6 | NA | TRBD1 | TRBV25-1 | TGTGCCAGCAGTTCATACGGACAGGGACGAGATTCACCCCTCCACTTT | CASSSYGQGRDSPLHF
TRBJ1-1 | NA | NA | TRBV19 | TGTGCCAGTAGTAAGAGCGTAGGTATGGCTTTCTTT | CASSKSVGMAFF
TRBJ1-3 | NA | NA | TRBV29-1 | TGCAGCGTTGTTGGGGCCAGGGCAAACGGAAACACCATATATTTT | CSVVGARANGNTIYF
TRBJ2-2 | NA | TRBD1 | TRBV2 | TGTGCCTGGACAGGGGGCTGGGCCACCGGGGAGCTGTTTTTT | CAWTGGWATGELFF
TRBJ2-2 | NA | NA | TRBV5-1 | TGCGCCAGCAGGCCAGGGTCGGGCCCCACCGGGGAGCTGTTTTTT | CASRPGSGPTGELFF
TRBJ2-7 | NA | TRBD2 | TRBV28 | TGTGCCAGCAGTTCTAGGACTAGCGGCGAGGAGTACTTC | CASSSRTSGEEYF
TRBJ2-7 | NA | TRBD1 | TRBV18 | TGTGCCAGCTCACCACCGACAGGGAACTACGAGCAGTACTTC | CASSPPTGNYEQYF
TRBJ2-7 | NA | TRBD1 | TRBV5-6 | TGTGCCAGAAGGGGACAGGGGTACTACGAGCAGTACTTC | CARRGQGYYEQYF
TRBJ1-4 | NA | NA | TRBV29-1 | TGCAGCGTTGAAGCTAGGCTAGGAAATGAAAAACTGTTTTTT | CSVEARLGNEKLFF
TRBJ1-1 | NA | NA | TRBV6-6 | TGTGCCAGCACCCAAACACCTAACACTGAAGCTTTCTTT | CASTQTPNTEAFF
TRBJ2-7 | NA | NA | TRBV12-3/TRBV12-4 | TGTGCCAGCAGTTTCGGGGTACTCTACGAGCAGTACTTC | CASSFGVLYEQYF
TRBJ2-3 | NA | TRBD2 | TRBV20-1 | TGCAGTGCTAGTCTTAGCGGGAGCACAGATACGCAGTATTTT | CSASLSGSTDTQYF
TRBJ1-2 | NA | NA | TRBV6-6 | TGTGCCAGCAGTTACTCGATGGCCTTTAACTATGGCTACACCTTC | CASSYSMAFNYGYTF
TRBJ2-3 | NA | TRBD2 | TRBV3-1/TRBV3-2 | TGTGCCAGCAGTGTAGCGGGAAGCACAGATACGCAGTATTTT | CASSVAGSTDTQYF
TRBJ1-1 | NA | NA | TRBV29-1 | TGCAGCGCTGCTTCCACCCCGGGGACTGAAGCTTTCTTT | CSAASTPGTEAFF
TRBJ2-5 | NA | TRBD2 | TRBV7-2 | TGTGCCAGCAGCCAACTAGCGGGGGTGTCCGGGACCCAGTACTTC | CASSQLAGVSGTQYF
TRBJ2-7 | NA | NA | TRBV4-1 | TGCGCCAGCAGCCCTGTAGACGGCGGTGGCTACGAGCAGTACTTC | CASSPVDGGGYEQYF
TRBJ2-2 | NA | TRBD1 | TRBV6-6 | TGTGCCAGCAGTTTAGGGACAGCGCGTACCGGGGAGCTGTTTTTT | CASSLGTARTGELFF
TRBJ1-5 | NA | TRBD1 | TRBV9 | TGTGCCAGCAGCAGCGGGACAGGGGGCATACAGCCCCAGCATTTT | CASSSGTGGIQPQHF
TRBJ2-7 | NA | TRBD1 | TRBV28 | TGTGCCAGCAGTTTAGCCGGGACAGGGTGGTACGAGCAGTACTTC | CASSLAGTGWYEQYF
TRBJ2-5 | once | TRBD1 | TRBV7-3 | TGTGCCAGCAGCCCCACCGGGACAGGGGCCGAGACCCAGTACTTC | CASSPTGTGAETQYF
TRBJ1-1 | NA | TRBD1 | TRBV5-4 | TGTGCCAGCAGCACCGGACAGGGTCGAGCTGAAGCTTTCTTT | CASSTGQGRAEAFF
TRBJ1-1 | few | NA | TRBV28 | TGTGCCAGCAGTTTAGGCAGGGTCGCTTTCTTT | CASSLGRVAFF
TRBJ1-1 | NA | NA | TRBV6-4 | TGTGCCAGCAGGAGAGACAGATGGAACACTGAAGCTTTCTTT | CASRRDRWNTEAFF
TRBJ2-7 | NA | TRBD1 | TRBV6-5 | TGTGCCAGCAGCAAGGACAGGAGATACGAGCAGTACTTC | CASSKDRRYEQYF
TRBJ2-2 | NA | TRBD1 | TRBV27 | TGTGCCAGCCGGACAGGTCCCGGGGAGCTGTTTTTT | CASRTGPGELFF
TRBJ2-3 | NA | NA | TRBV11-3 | TGTGCCAGCAGCTTGGCCCAGAGGACAGATACGCAGTATTTT | CASSLAQRTDTQYF
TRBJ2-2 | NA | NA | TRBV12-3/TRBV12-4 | TGTGCCAGCAGTTTGAGTTACGGGGAGCTGTTTTTT | CASSLSYGELFF
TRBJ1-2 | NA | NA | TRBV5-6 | TGTGCCAGCAGCCCGGGGTCAGGGGATGGCTATGGCTACACCTTC | CASSPGSGDGYGYTF
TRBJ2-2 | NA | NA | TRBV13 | TGTGCCAGCAGCTTTGGGGGGATTAACGGGGAGCTGTTTTTT | CASSFGGINGELFF
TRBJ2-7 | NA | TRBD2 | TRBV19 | TGTGCCAGTACCCCCTCTAGCGGGGGGCCGGGTGAGCAGTACTTC | CASTPSSGGPGEQYF
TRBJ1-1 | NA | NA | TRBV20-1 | TGCAGTGCTAGAGGAAGGACAGAAGCTTTCTTT | CSARGRTEAFF
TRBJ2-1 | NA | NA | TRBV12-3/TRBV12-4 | TGTGCCAGCAGTTTTTTAGCGGTTAGTCTGTTCTTC | CASSFLAVSLFF
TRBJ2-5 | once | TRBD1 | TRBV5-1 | TGCGCCAGCAGCCAAGGGACAGGGCAAGAGACCCAGTACTTC | CASSQGTGQETQYF
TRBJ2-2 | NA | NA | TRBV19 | TGTGCCAGTACAAATTCGGGCACCGGGGAGCTGTTTTTT | CASTNSGTGELFF
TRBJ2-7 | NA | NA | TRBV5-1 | TGCGCCAGCAGGTTAGGGGCCAACTCCTACGAGCAGTACTTC | CASRLGANSYEQYF
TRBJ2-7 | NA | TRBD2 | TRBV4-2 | TGTGCCAGCAGCCAAAGACTAGCGAGCTCCTACGAGCAGTACTTC | CASSQRLASSYEQYF